This TCR beta chain was documented in a study of T cell changes during pregnancy in multiple sclerosis. CDR1 and CDR2 from the germline V gene are LNHDA and SQIVND (reference sequence). V gave up 6 bases and J gave up 5 bases, with 13 bases separating them. The CDR3 has 13 residues. The data were produced by immunoSEQ multiplex PCR, yet TCRdb's version contains in-frame clones alone and is incomplete. Here the sample spans around 56,000 clones, approximately 90% being singletons. The starting material was CD4+ T cells from peripheral blood mononuclear cells, obtained in the third trimester of pregnancy. This clonotype originated in a female donor with multiple sclerosis, enrolled in a pregnancy study. The chain combines TRBV19 with TRBJ2-5; D is perhaps TRBD1 (5 bases). CDR3 sequence reads: CASSPTDRETQYF. The CDR3 DNA sequence: TGTGCCAGTAGCCCGACAGACCGGGAGACCCAGTACTTC.